This T cell receptor (beta chain) was captured in a study of blood T cells in healthy people across ages. Turning to the study itself: Every two T cells gave about one barcoded beta molecule via template switching.

A second PCR of about 7 to 12 cycles used a sample-barcoded 5' primer and a J-beta primer mix. A single record per CDR3 protein comes from TCRdb applying MiXCR to the 5' RACE reads. The table records under 1 million distinct CDR3 sequences, roughly 44% of them present only once. Each sample yielded at least 5 micrograms of PBMC total RNA. V shed 6 bases, J shed 4 bases, and the junction held 7 bases outside the gene matches. The CDR3 is 15 amino acids. As concerns this clonotype: Antigen unknown.

Study-level findings and limits: TCR beta diversity per million T cells fell roughly linearly with age.

The rearrangement uses TRBV12-3 or TRBV12-4 and TRBJ2-3; 10 nucleotides agree with TRBD1. The sequencing sample was made of blood. This TCR was recovered from a man between 60 and 75 years old in good health. The CDR3 protein is CASSGQGVGADTQYF. Here the CDR3 DNA reads TGTGCCAGCAGCGGACAGGGGGTGGGCGCAGATACGCAGTATTTT.